These T cell receptor beta chains were read from a single sample in a study of CD8+ T cells in alopecia areata. Clones were read by immunoSEQ multiplex PCR, and TCRdb kept only the in-frame ones, dropping some. The sample lists roughly 190,000 clones, about three fifths seen once, with just over 1% in the top ten. The sample consisted of CD4+ T cells sorted from blood, taken at week 24, from a patient treated with tofacitinib. The receptor set was obtained from a human donor with alopecia areata. Each CDR3 is given with its conserved first and last residue. The D gene is left open where the match is weak. A clone size is listed for some rows: how often the clone was seen (once, few, many), or a class if it is expanded.

j_call d_call v_call clone_size cdr3_nt cdr3_aa
TRBJ2-6 NA TRBV2 NA TGTGCCAGCAGTGAAGCGAGGACCCCTGGGGCCAACGTCCTGACTTTC CASSEARTPGANVLTF
TRBJ1-5 NA TRBV30 few TGTGCCTGTTCAGAAGGAGGTCAGCCCCAGCATTTT CACSEGGQPQHF
TRBJ2-1 NA TRBV14 NA TGTGCCAGCAGCCCTCGGGAGCCACGACAGAACTCCTACAATGAGCAGTTCTTC CASSPREPRQNSYNEQFF
TRBJ2-1 NA TRBV5-1 few TGCGCCAGCAGCTTGGACCAGGGGAATGAGCAGTTCTTC CASSLDQGNEQFF
TRBJ1-2 NA TRBV6-1 few TGTGCAAGCAGCGGCTTTCGCAAATCTAACTATGGCTACACCTTC CASSGFRKSNYGYTF
TRBJ2-6 NA TRBV29-1 NA TGCAGCGTTGCACGGGCGCCAGGGGCCAACGTCCTGACTTTC CSVARAPGANVLTF
TRBJ2-1 TRBD2 TRBV30 NA TGTGCCTGGGAACTAGCGGTTGAGCAGTTCTTC CAWELAVEQFF
TRBJ2-5 NA TRBV5-1 NA TGCGCCAGCAGCATCGTTGCCGGAGAAGAGACCCAGTACTTC CASSIVAGEETQYF
TRBJ2-5 NA TRBV5-1 few TGCGCCAGCAGCTTGGAGGAGACCCAGTACTTC CASSLEETQYF
TRBJ2-2 NA TRBV7-2 few TGTGCCAGCAGCTTCATGGGGGCTAGCGGAGGAGGGGTCGGGGAGCTGTTTTTT CASSFMGASGGGVGELFF
TRBJ1-2 TRBD1 TRBV29-1 few TGCAGCGTTGATGGTGCAGGGGGCAGGGGCTACACCTTC CSVDGAGGRGYTF
TRBJ2-7 NA TRBV4-3 NA TGCGCCAGCAGCCAAGATCGTGTGTCGGGCGAGCAGTACTTC CASSQDRVSGEQYF
TRBJ1-5 NA TRBV30 NA TGTGCCTGTGGACGACAGTCCAGTCAGCCCCAGCATTTT CACGRQSSQPQHF
TRBJ2-1 TRBD2 TRBV27 NA TGTGCCAGCAGTCCGTACAGCGGGGGGATTAACAATGAGCAGTTCTTC CASSPYSGGINNEQFF
TRBJ1-5 NA TRBV30 NA TGTGCCTGGAGTGTAGATAGTCAGCCCCAGCATTTT CAWSVDSQPQHF
TRBJ2-2 NA TRBV2 NA TGTGCCAGCAGTGACAGGGCCGCGAACACCGGGGAGCTGTTTTTT CASSDRAANTGELFF
TRBJ2-1 NA TRBV15 NA TGTGCCACCAGCAGAGAAGAAATGTCGTACAATGAGCAGTTCTTC CATSREEMSYNEQFF
TRBJ1-6 NA TRBV30 few TGTGCCTGGAGTGAGGGGTCTAATTCACCCCTCCACTTT CAWSEGSNSPLHF
TRBJ2-3 NA TRBV29-1 NA TGCAGCGTTGGGATGAGCGATACGCAGTATTTT CSVGMSDTQYF
TRBJ1-6 NA TRBV9 NA TGTGCCAGCAGCGTAACCGGGGTGGATTCACCCCTCCACTTT CASSVTGVDSPLHF
TRBJ1-6 NA TRBV28 NA TGTGCCAGCAGTTTTGTGGGACGAGGGTCGGTCAATTCACCCCTCCACTTT CASSFVGRGSVNSPLHF
TRBJ2-7 NA TRBV5-1 few TGCGCCAGCAGCCCGGGGGATGTCTACGAGCAGTACTTC CASSPGDVYEQYF
TRBJ1-1 NA TRBV28 NA TGTGCCAGCAAGCCACAAATAAACACTGAAGCTTTCTTT CASKPQINTEAFF
TRBJ2-3 TRBD2 TRBV29-1 NA TGCAGCGTTGAGCGGACTAGCGGGGGTGCAGATACGCAGTATTTT CSVERTSGGADTQYF
TRBJ2-7 TRBD1 TRBV6-1 once TGTGCCAGCAGCGCCACAGGGGCCCTCTCCTACGAGCAGTACTTC CASSATGALSYEQYF
TRBJ1-5 NA TRBV4-3 NA TGCGCCAGCATCACAGGGCATAGCAATCAGCCCCAGCATTTT CASITGHSNQPQHF
TRBJ1-5 TRBD1 TRBV18 few TGTGCCAGCTCTCAGGAAGGGGGCGGCAATCAGCCCCAGCATTTT CASSQEGGGNQPQHF
TRBJ1-2 TRBD1 TRBV7-2 NA TGTGCCAGCAGCTTAGCGGGGACAGGGGGCAGGGGCTACACCTTC CASSLAGTGGRGYTF
TRBJ1-5 TRBD1 TRBV5-1 NA TGCGCCAGCAGCATCCAGACAGGGAGCAATCAGCCCCAGCATTTT CASSIQTGSNQPQHF
TRBJ2-3 NA TRBV20-1 NA TGCAGTGCTAGAATCGTGGATACGCAGTATTTT CSARIVDTQYF
TRBJ2-5 NA TRBV30 NA TGTGCCTGGAGTTTCCCAGGGCGAGGACAAGAGACCCAGTACTTC CAWSFPGRGQETQYF
TRBJ1-1 NA TRBV7-9 few TGTGCCAGCAGCTTTCGGGGGAGGGACACTGAAGCTTTCTTT CASSFRGRDTEAFF
TRBJ1-4 NA TRBV30 NA TGTGCCTGGAGTCAACAGGGAGGGAATGAAAAACTGTTTTTT CAWSQQGGNEKLFF
TRBJ1-2 NA TRBV7-2 NA TGTGCCAGCACCCCGGGACTGCACTACTATGGCTACACCTTC CASTPGLHYYGYTF
TRBJ1-5 NA TRBV7-9 few TGTGCCAGCAGCTTAGCCGCGAAAGGACAGCCCCAGCATTTT CASSLAAKGQPQHF
TRBJ1-5 NA TRBV5-8 few TGTGCCAGCAGCCACCTGACAGGACATAGCAATCAGCCCCAGCATTTT CASSHLTGHSNQPQHF
TRBJ2-7 NA TRBV4-2 NA TGTGCCAGCAGCCATCAGAGGACCGCTACATCCGAGCAGTACTTC CASSHQRTATSEQYF
TRBJ2-3 NA TRBV10-3 few TGTGCCATCTCGGCGGCAACCTACACAGATACGCAGTATTTT CAISAATYTDTQYF
TRBJ2-1 NA TRBV10-3 NA TGTGCCATCAGTGAGATCAGCAATGAGCAGTTCTTC CAISEISNEQFF
TRBJ2-2 NA TRBV29-1 few TGCAGCGTTGGGGCAGGGCCATACACCGGGGAGCTGTTTTTT CSVGAGPYTGELFF
TRBJ1-2 NA TRBV30 NA TGTGCCTGGAGTGTCGGCGAGGGGGATGGCTACACCTTC CAWSVGEGDGYTF
TRBJ2-1 TRBD2 TRBV5-4 few TGTGCCAGCAGCTTGGGTAGCGGGGGCACATACAATGAGCAGTTCTTC CASSLGSGGTYNEQFF
TRBJ2-3 NA TRBV4-2 NA TGTGCCAGCAGCCCGGCCTTTGAGTGGGATACGCAGTATTTT CASSPAFEWDTQYF
TRBJ1-5 NA TRBV4-3 many TGCGCCAGCAGCCGAAACCGGGGCGAATATCAGCCCCAGCATTTT CASSRNRGEYQPQHF
TRBJ2-7 TRBD2 TRBV5-1 once TGCGCCAGCAGCTTGTTGGGGACTAGTGAAGGCGAGCAGTACTTC CASSLLGTSEGEQYF
TRBJ1-3 NA TRBV2 few TGTGCCAGCAAAGGGGACGGAAACACCATATATTTT CASKGDGNTIYF
TRBJ2-2 NA TRBV14 NA TGTGCCAGCAGCCAAAGGACACTCGGGGAGCTGTTTTTT CASSQRTLGELFF
TRBJ1-2 NA TRBV29-1 NA TGCAGCGTTGACCTAACGGGACACCTTGGCTACACCTTC CSVDLTGHLGYTF
TRBJ2-1 NA TRBV7-3 few TGTGCCAGCTCTGGGGGGCCCAACAATGAGCAGTTCTTC CASSGGPNNEQFF
TRBJ1-6 NA TRBV9 NA TGTGCCAGCAGCGTAGGGGCAGGAATAATTAATTCACCCCTCCACTTT CASSVGAGIINSPLHF
TRBJ1-1 NA TRBV29-1 NA TGCAGCGTTGAAAATTCAGGGATGACTGAAGCTTTCTTT CSVENSGMTEAFF
TRBJ1-5 TRBD1 TRBV5-1 NA TGCGCCAGCAGCTCGGAACCCCGGGACAGGGGGCCGTTTAGCAATCAGCCCCAGCATTTT CASSSEPRDRGPFSNQPQHF
TRBJ2-7 TRBD1 TRBV29-1 NA TGCAGCGTTGTAGGGGGCTCAATCACCTCCGAGCAGTACTTC CSVVGGSITSEQYF
TRBJ2-5 NA TRBV29-1 few TGCAGCGTTGAAGGACTGGCCCAAGAGACCCAGTACTTC CSVEGLAQETQYF